The rows below give T cell receptor beta chains drawn from one sample of a study of blood T cells in healthy people across ages. TCRdb ran MiXCR on the 5' RACE reads and lists one entry per CDR3 protein. The sample includes hundreds of thousands of distinct CDR3 sequences, about 36% of them seen just once. The source material was blood. Receptor source: a man aged 18 to 29 in good health. CDR3s include the opening cysteine and the closing phenylalanine or tryptophan. A D gene is named only where the DNA matches it firmly. A clone size is listed for some rows: how often the clone was seen (once, few, many), or a class if it is expanded.

CDR3nt	CDR3aa	v_gene	d_gene	abundance	j_gene	len
TGCGCCAGCAGCTTGTTGAGTCTAGCGGGGGGTATCAATGAGCAGTACTTC	CASSLLSLAGGINEQYF	TRBV5-1	TRBD2	.	TRBJ2-7	17
TGTGCCACCAGTGACAACACAGATACGCAGTATTTT	CATSDNTDTQYF	TRBV24-1	.	.	TRBJ2-3	12
TGTGCCAGCAGCTTTGGGAGGGAAGAGACCCAGTACTTC	CASSFGREETQYF	TRBV5-5	TRBD2	many	TRBJ2-5	13
TGTGCCAGCAGCCGAGCCACGTCCGGGGAGCTGTTTTTT	CASSRATSGELFF	TRBV12-3/TRBV12-4	.	.	TRBJ2-2	13
TGTGCCAGCAGCCTCCGGACTTCCATTAGCACAGATACGCAGTATTTT	CASSLRTSISTDTQYF	TRBV21-1	.	few	TRBJ2-3	16
TGTGCCAGCAGTCCAGGGTTCGGGGATCAGCCCCAGCATTTT	CASSPGFGDQPQHF	TRBV6-4	.	.	TRBJ1-5	14
TGTGCCAGCAGCCGGGCCACGAACCCGGGCAGGGGGGAGACCCAGTACTTC	CASSRATNPGRGETQYF	TRBV4-2	TRBD1	.	TRBJ2-5	17
TGCGCCAGCAGCCTGCATGGACAGGAAGCTAACTATGGCTACACCTTC	CASSLHGQEANYGYTF	TRBV5-1	TRBD1	.	TRBJ1-2	16
TGTGCCAGCAAGATGCTAGCGGGGGGCATCAACACCGGGGAGCTGTTTTTT	CASKMLAGGINTGELFF	TRBV6-1	TRBD2	.	TRBJ2-2	17
TGTGCCAGCAGGGGGTCCAACGTCCTGACTTTC	CASRGSNVLTF	TRBV12-3/TRBV12-4	.	.	TRBJ2-6	11
TGTGCCAGCTTACAGACGAACACTGAAGCTTTCTTT	CASLQTNTEAFF	TRBV12-3/TRBV12-4	.	.	TRBJ1-1	12
TGCAGTGCTAGAGATCCAGGGGCTGGTGAAAAACTGTTTTTT	CSARDPGAGEKLFF	TRBV20-1	.	.	TRBJ1-4	14
TGTGCCAGCAGTATCGACGGGTTTACTAATTCACCCCTCCACTTT	CASSIDGFTNSPLHF	TRBV2	.	few	TRBJ1-6	15
TGTGCCAGCAATTTGGACAGCCCCAGCTATGGCCACACCTTC	CASNLDSPSYGHTF	TRBV12-3/TRBV12-4	.	.	TRBJ1-2	14
TGTGCCAGCAGCTTAACGAGACCACTAGCGGGGGACTCCTACAATGAGCAGTTCTTC	CASSLTRPLAGDSYNEQFF	TRBV7-3	TRBD2	few	TRBJ2-1	19
TGCAGCGTTGTGGGGGCGCGCACAGATACGCAGTATTTT	CSVVGARTDTQYF	TRBV29-1	.	.	TRBJ2-3	13
TGCGCCAGCAGCCAAGACTCAGGGTACGGAACAGATACGCAGTATTTT	CASSQDSGYGTDTQYF	TRBV4-3	.	many	TRBJ2-3	16
TGTGCCAGCAGCGCGCACCCCAGGGGTTCCCCCTACGAGCAGTACTTC	CASSAHPRGSPYEQYF	TRBV7-9	.	.	TRBJ2-7	16
TGTGCCAGCAGCAAAGGGGGGCAGTACTTC	CASSKGGQYF	TRBV21-1	.	few	TRBJ2-7	10
TGTGCCATCACCCCCGGAGGGGACACCGGGGAGCTGTTTTTT	CAITPGGDTGELFF	TRBV10-3	.	.	TRBJ2-2	14
TGTGCCAGCAGTCCCGACATGTGGAACACTGAAGCTTTCTTT	CASSPDMWNTEAFF	TRBV6-5	.	many	TRBJ1-1	14
TGTGCCAGCAGCCTCAGGACTAGCGGGGGGCCCGGCAACAATGAGCAGTACTTC	CASSLRTSGGPGNNEQYF	TRBV3-1	TRBD2	.	TRBJ2-5	18
TGCAGCGTTGAGGGGAGAAACGGGGAGCTGTTTTTT	CSVEGRNGELFF	TRBV29-1	.	.	TRBJ2-2	12
TGTGCCACCAGTGACTTCGACAGGGGTGAAGCTTTCTTT	CATSDFDRGEAFF	TRBV24-1	TRBD1	.	TRBJ1-1	13
TGCAGCGTTCTTACAGGGGTTCGGGAGCAGTTCTTC	CSVLTGVREQFF	TRBV29-1	TRBD1	.	TRBJ2-1	12
TGCGCCAGCAGCCAAGATTGGGGGGGCCTTAACAATGAGCAGTTCTTC	CASSQDWGGLNNEQFF	TRBV4-3	.	many	TRBJ2-1	16
TGTGCCAGCAGCCAAGGGCAGGGCCACGAGCAGTACTTC	CASSQGQGHEQYF	TRBV4-2	.	.	TRBJ2-7	13
TGTGCCAGCAGTTACGATCGACCGGCCGAGCAGTACTTC	CASSYDRPAEQYF	TRBV6-6	.	.	TRBJ2-7	13
TGTGCCAACAGCGTAGCTCCGGGGGGTCGCACAGATACGCAGTATTTT	CANSVAPGGRTDTQYF	TRBV9	TRBD2	.	TRBJ2-3	16
TGCAGCGTTACCCAGGACAGAGGTTTTCAGCCCCAGCATTTT	CSVTQDRGFQPQHF	TRBV29-1	.	few	TRBJ1-5	14
TGTGCCAGCAGCATAAACAGGGACGAGCAGTACTTC	CASSINRDEQYF	TRBV11-1	.	few	TRBJ2-7	12
TGTGCCAGCAGGTTGACAGCGAACACTGAAGCTTTCTTT	CASRLTANTEAFF	TRBV25-1	.	few	TRBJ1-1	13
TGTGCCAGCAGCCATGGCGGGGGGTGGAGCTCCTACGAGCAGTACTTC	CASSHGGGWSSYEQYF	TRBV7-2	TRBD2	.	TRBJ2-7	16
TGCGCCAGCAGCCCGGACCGTGTTTCTGGGGCCAACGTCCTGACTTTC	CASSPDRVSGANVLTF	TRBV4-3	.	few	TRBJ2-6	16
TGTGCCAGCAGCGCCAAACTAGCGGGGGGCGTAAAAAACATTCAGTACTTC	CASSAKLAGGVKNIQYF	TRBV7-2	TRBD2	.	TRBJ2-4	17
TGCGCCAGCAGCCAAGATCGCGCAGGAACGGCAGATACGCAGTATTTT	CASSQDRAGTADTQYF	TRBV4-1	.	.	TRBJ2-3	16
TGTGCCAGCAGCGAGGATATTGAAGCTTTCTTT	CASSEDIEAFF	TRBV14	.	few	TRBJ1-1	11
TGTGCCACCAGCAGAGGTATATTGGGGCAGAAGTTCGAGCAGTACTTC	CATSRGILGQKFEQYF	TRBV15	.	.	TRBJ2-7	16
TGTGCCAGCAGCCCGGGGCCGGTCTCAAATGAAAAACTGTTTTTT	CASSPGPVSNEKLFF	TRBV5-5	.	.	TRBJ1-4	15
TGTGCCAGCAGTTACCTAGTAGCCGGGGGCGGAGATACGCAGTATTTT	CASSYLVAGGGDTQYF	TRBV6-2/TRBV6-3	.	.	TRBJ2-3	16
TGCGCCAGCAGCATCATCGGCGAGCAGTACTTC	CASSIIGEQYF	TRBV5-1	.	.	TRBJ2-7	11
TGTGCCAGCAGGTACAGGGCCAACACGGAAGCTTTCTTT	CASRYRANTEAFF	TRBV27	.	.	TRBJ1-1	13
TGTGCCACACACCGGGAGGCCAATTCACCCCCCCACTTT	CATHREANSPPHF	TRBV28	.	once	TRBJ1-6	13
TGTGCCAGCAGCCCCCAGGGATGGGGATCAACTAACTATGGCTACACCTTC	CASSPQGWGSTNYGYTF	TRBV7-6	.	.	TRBJ1-2	17
TGTGCCAGCAGCGCGGAGCCGGGACAGATCTATGGCTACACCTTC	CASSAEPGQIYGYTF	TRBV7-6	TRBD1	once	TRBJ1-2	15
TGCGCCAGCAGCTTGCGTCATGGAGATACGCAGTATTTT	CASSLRHGDTQYF	TRBV5-1	.	.	TRBJ2-3	13
TGTGCCAGCAGCTTACAAAAGACAGATACGCAGTATTTT	CASSLQKTDTQYF	TRBV7-3	.	.	TRBJ2-3	13
TGTGCCAGCAGCCAAGATGTAATACCCTACGAGCAGTACTTC	CASSQDVIPYEQYF	TRBV4-2	.	many	TRBJ2-7	14